What follows describes a single T cell receptor beta chain. This specimen comes from a study of blood T cell repertoires in COVID-19. This table comes from immunoSEQ multiplex PCR, and its TCRdb copy is limited to in-frame clones, with some not included. The sample has some 160,000 clones; less than 90% are singletons. Trimming took 5 bases from V and 4 from J; bases not matched to a gene: 5. In germline, CDR1 is SGHTA, CDR2 FQGNSA. CDR3 length: 15 amino acids. The chain uses TRBV7-2 and TRBJ2-1; 10 nucleotides match TRBD2. Input material: PBMCs or T cells enriched from blood (not recorded which). This receptor was identified in a woman between 45 and 65 years old who had recovered from COVID-19. The CDR3: CASSQTSGAYNEQFF. CDR3 sequence (DNA): TGTGCCAGCAGCCAAACTAGCGGGGCGTACAATGAGCAGTTCTTC. Drawing the rest from reference TRBV7-2 and TRBJ2-1, the complete variable domain is GAGVSQSPSNKVTEKGKDVELRCDPISGHTALYWYRQSLGQGLEFLIYFQGNSAPDKSGLPSDRFSAERTGGSVSTLTIQRTQQEDSAVYLCASSQTSGAYNEQFFGPGTRLTVL.